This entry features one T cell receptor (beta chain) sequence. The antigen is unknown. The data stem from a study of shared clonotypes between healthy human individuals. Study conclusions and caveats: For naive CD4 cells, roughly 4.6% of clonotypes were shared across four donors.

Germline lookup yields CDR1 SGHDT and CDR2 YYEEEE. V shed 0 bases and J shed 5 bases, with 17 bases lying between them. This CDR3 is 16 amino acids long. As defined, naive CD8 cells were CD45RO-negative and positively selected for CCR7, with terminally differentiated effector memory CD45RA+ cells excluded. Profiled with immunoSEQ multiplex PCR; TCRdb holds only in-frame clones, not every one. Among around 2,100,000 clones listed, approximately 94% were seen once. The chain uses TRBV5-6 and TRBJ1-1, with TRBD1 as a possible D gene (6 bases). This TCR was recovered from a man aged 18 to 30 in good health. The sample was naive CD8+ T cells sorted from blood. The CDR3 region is CASSLASGGAGTEAFF. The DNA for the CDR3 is TGTGCCAGCAGCTTGGCCTCGGGGGGCGCGGGAACTGAAGCTTTCTTT.